Listed below are T cell receptor beta chains from one sample, sequenced in a study of blood T cells in healthy people across ages. TCRdb reprocessed the 5' RACE reads with MiXCR, giving one entry per CDR3 protein. This sample has hundreds of thousands of distinct CDR3 sequences, with roughly 50% found just once. Sequenced sample: blood. Receptor source: a man aged 55 to 70 in good health. The CDR3 runs from the conserved cysteine through the conserved F or W. D genes are given only for firm matches. Size values are once, few and many counts, or a class for expanded clones, and some rows have none.

v_call	d_call	j_call	clone_size	cdr3_nt	cdr3_aa
TRBV28	.	TRBJ1-2	.	TGTGCCAGCGGTAGGGTCCTGGGCTATGGCTACACCTTC	CASGRVLGYGYTF
TRBV7-2	TRBD2	TRBJ2-1	few	TGTGCCAGCAGCTTAGTGAGGACTAGCGATAGGAAGTTCTTC	CASSLVRTSDRKFF
TRBV5-1	.	TRBJ2-6	.	TGCGCCAGCAGCGTACAAGATTTAGGCAACGTCCTGACTTTC	CASSVQDLGNVLTF
TRBV5-1	.	TRBJ2-1	.	TGCGCCAGCAGCTTGTCCGACAGCTTTGGCAATGAGCAGTTCTTC	CASSLSDSFGNEQFF
TRBV11-2	TRBD1	TRBJ2-7	few	TGTGCCAGCAGCCCAGGGGGTCACGAGCAGTACTTC	CASSPGGHEQYF
TRBV27	.	TRBJ2-7	.	TGTGCCAGCAGTTTCCAGTCTAAGGACTACGAGCAGTACTTC	CASSFQSKDYEQYF
TRBV7-9	.	TRBJ1-4	.	TGTGCCAGCAGCTCGCTCCCGGGACAAGCAACTAATGAAAAACTGTTTTTT	CASSSLPGQATNEKLFF
TRBV15	TRBD2	TRBJ2-3	few	TGTGCCACCAGCAGAGAAAGCGGGGGGGCCTTAGATACGCAGTATTTT	CATSRESGGALDTQYF
TRBV7-8	.	TRBJ1-1	.	TGTGCCAGCAGCTTACGACGGGCAATGAACACTGAAGCTTTCTTT	CASSLRRAMNTEAFF
TRBV7-2	TRBD1	TRBJ2-7	.	TGTGCCAGTCGGACAGGGGGGGACCTCCCATACGAGCAGTACTTC	CASRTGGDLPYEQYF
TRBV10-3	TRBD1	TRBJ1-2	hyperexpanded	TGTGCCATCAGCCTCGGACAGGGGACCTATGGCTACACCTTC	CAISLGQGTYGYTF
TRBV9	.	TRBJ2-5	.	TGTGCCAGCAGCAAAGACGGGGGTAAGGAGACCCAGTACTTC	CASSKDGGKETQYF
TRBV10-3	.	TRBJ1-5	.	TGTGCCATCAGTGACACCCGGGGAAATCAGCCCCAGCATTTT	CAISDTRGNQPQHF
TRBV2	.	TRBJ2-1	.	TGTGCCAGCAGTGTGGGTGGGCACCTCAATGAGCAGTTCTTC	CASSVGGHLNEQFF
TRBV20-1	TRBD2	TRBJ2-5	.	TGCAGTGCTCTGGGGAGGGGCCAGGAGACCCAGTACTTC	CSALGRGQETQYF
TRBV5-6	.	TRBJ1-2	few	TGTGCCAGCAGCTTGCGTTGGCTCTACACCTTC	CASSLRWLYTF
TRBV5-1	TRBD1	TRBJ1-2	many	TGCGCCAGCAGCGCACAGACAGGGCAGGTGTGGGGCTACACCTTC	CASSAQTGQVWGYTF
TRBV3-1	TRBD2	TRBJ2-7	.	TGTGCCAGCAGCCCGGGGGGGGTTAGCCGGCTGAGCTCCTACGAGCAGTACTTC	CASSPGGVSRLSSYEQYF
TRBV3-1	TRBD1	TRBJ2-1	.	TGTGCCAGCAGCCTCTCACCGGGACAGGCGTTCAATGAGCAGTTCTTC	CASSLSPGQAFNEQFF
TRBV18	.	TRBJ1-2	.	TGTGCCAGCTCACCCGCACCGACCAGCAGGTCTAACTATGGCTACACCTTC	CASSPAPTSRSNYGYTF
TRBV5-1	TRBD2	TRBJ2-5	.	TGCGCCAGCAGCTTGGGCTCTAGCGGGGGACAAGAGACCCAGTACTTC	CASSLGSSGGQETQYF
TRBV3-1	.	TRBJ1-1	.	TGTGCCAGCAGCCACCCCGGCCTGGTCACTGAAGCTTTCTTT	CASSHPGLVTEAFF
TRBV7-8	.	TRBJ2-3	few	TGTGCCAGCAGCTTAGGACATGATACGCAGTATTTT	CASSLGHDTQYF
TRBV6-5	.	TRBJ2-1	few	TGTGCCAGCAGTTACTCGGAACCGAATGAGCAGTTCTTC	CASSYSEPNEQFF
TRBV7-9	TRBD2	TRBJ2-1	few	TGTGCCAGCAGCTTAGATGGGGGGGGGAATGAGCAGTTCTTC	CASSLDGGGNEQFF
TRBV7-6	.	TRBJ2-1	.	TGTGCCAGCACCAGGGACGGAGGGAGTGAGCAGTTCTTC	CASTRDGGSEQFF
TRBV6-6	TRBD1	TRBJ1-2	.	TGTGCCAGCGCGGGGACAGGCTATGGCTACACCTTC	CASAGTGYGYTF
TRBV5-1	.	TRBJ2-3	few	TGCGCCAGCAGCCTGAACGAAGGGGGCACAGATACGCAGTATTTT	CASSLNEGGTDTQYF
TRBV24-1	.	TRBJ2-2	.	TGTGCCACCAGTGACCAAGCGAGGGGAAACACCGGGGAGCTGTTTTTT	CATSDQARGNTGELFF
TRBV29-1	TRBD1	TRBJ2-1	once	TGCAGCGGGGAAACAGGGGCCGGCTACAATGAGCGGTTCTTC	CSGETGAGYNERFF
TRBV5-6	.	TRBJ2-4	few	TGTGCCAGCAGCTTGGTAGGGGTGGCCAAAAACATTCAGTACTTC	CASSLVGVAKNIQYF
TRBV20-1	TRBD1	TRBJ1-2	.	TGCAGTGCTGTTCGTCGGACAGGGCGGGGTGGCTACACCTTC	CSAVRRTGRGGYTF
TRBV2	.	TRBJ1-2	few	TGTGCCAGCAGTGACGCCCTAGCAGGGGCCTACACCTTC	CASSDALAGAYTF
TRBV12-3/TRBV12-4	TRBD2	TRBJ2-3	.	TGTGCCAGCGGCCTGGGAGGGTTGGGCACAGATACGCAGTATTTT	CASGLGGLGTDTQYF
TRBV6-5	TRBD1	TRBJ1-1	few	TGTGCCAGCAGTACGGACAGGCCGGCGCGCACTGAAGCTTTCTTT	CASSTDRPARTEAFF
TRBV6-6	TRBD1	TRBJ1-6	few	TGTGCCAGCAGTTACACGGGACAGGGGGCTGCTTCACCCCTCCACTTT	CASSYTGQGAASPLHF
TRBV4-1	TRBD2	TRBJ2-3	.	TGCGCCAGCAGCCTCCTGACTAGCGGGGCCCGGTCGGATACGCAGTATTTT	CASSLLTSGARSDTQYF
TRBV3-1	TRBD1	TRBJ2-5	.	TGTGCCAGCAGCCAAGTCGGGACAGGACAAGAGACCCAGTACTTC	CASSQVGTGQETQYF
TRBV19	.	TRBJ2-3	.	TGTGCCAGTAAGGGATCAGGGGAGGGACATACGCAGTATTTT	CASKGSGEGHTQYF
TRBV20-1	TRBD2	TRBJ2-6	.	TGCAGTTCTGTAGCGGGGGGGCAGTCTGGGGCCAACGTCCTGACTTTC	CSSVAGGQSGANVLTF
TRBV6-5	TRBD1	TRBJ1-2	few	TGTGCCAGCAGTTACGGGAGGACAGGGCGCGCTGGCTACACCTTC	CASSYGRTGRAGYTF
TRBV7-9	TRBD2	TRBJ2-1	once	TGTGCCAGCAGCTTCGCCGGGACTAGCGGGGGGGCAAGCTCCTACAATGAGCAGTTCTTC	CASSFAGTSGGASSYNEQFF
TRBV6-6	.	TRBJ2-6	many	TGTGCCGGGGCCCCCGGCTCTGGGGCCAACGTCCTGACTTTC	CAGAPGSGANVLTF
TRBV12-3/TRBV12-4	.	TRBJ2-3	.	TGTGCCAGCAGTGGAAGACAGAACACAGATACGCAGTATTTT	CASSGRQNTDTQYF
TRBV6-4	.	TRBJ2-3	few	TGTGCCAGCAGTGAGCAGGGCGGTGGGACAGATACGCAGTATTTT	CASSEQGGGTDTQYF
TRBV2	.	TRBJ2-3	.	TGTGCCACCTCGGACAGTTACACAGATACGCAGTATTTT	CATSDSYTDTQYF
TRBV9	TRBD2	TRBJ2-1	few	TGTGCCAGCAGCGCGGGGGGGCCGGGCAATGAGCAGTTCTTC	CASSAGGPGNEQFF
TRBV11-2	.	TRBJ2-5	few	TGTGCCAGCAGCTTAGGGCTAGCGACGGAGACCCAGTACTTC	CASSLGLATETQYF
TRBV12-3/TRBV12-4	.	TRBJ2-4	.	TGTGCCAGCAGCCCCCGAGGGGCAAACATTCAGTACTTC	CASSPRGANIQYF
TRBV20-1	.	TRBJ2-1	few	TGCAGTGCTAGAGTGGGGGGCCTGGGGTACAATGAGCAGTTCTTC	CSARVGGLGYNEQFF
TRBV10-3	TRBD1	TRBJ1-1	.	TGTGCCATCAGTGAGCCCTCGGACAGGGGGCAGGTCACTGAAGCTTTCTTT	CAISEPSDRGQVTEAFF
TRBV5-6	TRBD1	TRBJ2-1	.	TGTGCCAGCAGCTTGACCCTCGGACAGGGGAGAAATGAGCAGTTCTTC	CASSLTLGQGRNEQFF